The 18 T cell receptor beta chains reported below all come from one sample, sequenced in a study of cytomegalovirus exposure and HLA in healthy donors. PCR amplification relied on 60 Vbeta primers (plus 13 Jbeta primers). Assay: immunoSEQ multiplex PCR; the TCRdb copy retains only in-frame clones and omits some. Here the sample spans 95,000 to 150,000 clones, 55% to 75% being singletons. Sequences were obtained from PBMCs. Receptors were obtained from a man aged 30 to 39 in good health and CMV-seronegative.

The chain links TRBV4-1 to TRBJ1-4; 7 bases agree with TRBD1. Germline CDR1 is MGHRA and CDR2 is YSYEKL. The CDR3 contains 15 residues. V gave up 4 bases and J gave up 7 bases; unmatched junction bases: 9. In DNA, the CDR3 is TGCGCCAGCAGCCGCGAACAGGGGTTTAGTGAAAAACTGTTTTTT. It encodes CASSREQGFSEKLFF.

This rearrangement joins TRBV29-1 to TRBJ2-1; 9 nucleotides agree with TRBD1. V shed 7 bases, J shed 4 bases, and the junction held 8 bases outside the gene matches. The CDR3 covers 14 residues. Per germline, CDR1 SQVTM and CDR2 ANQGSEA. The CDR3 sequence is CSALTGGVYNEQFF. In DNA, the CDR3 is TGCAGCGCCTTAACAGGGGGCGTATACAATGAGCAGTTCTTC.

As concerns this clone: Other DNA sequences in this specimen translate into the identical CDR3. CDR3 nucleotides: TGTGCCAGCAGTAAACAGGGGTCCGGCGATACGCAGTATTTT. As protein: CASSKQGSGDTQYF. This chain joins TRBV11-3 and TRBJ2-3; 7 nucleotides agree with TRBD1. V gave up 6 bases and J gave up 6 bases; unmatched junction bases: 9. Per germline, CDR1 SGHNT and CDR2 YENEEA. The CDR3 length is 14 residues.

The CDR3 here is CASSEERAGGYTF. The CDR3 DNA reads TGTGCCAGCAGTGAAGAAAGGGCAGGGGGCTACACCTTC. The chain has TRBV25-1 and TRBJ1-2, with a possible D match to TRBD1 (5 bases). Between the trimmed V and J ends, which lost 2 bases and 8 bases, there was a span of 12 bases. This CDR3 comprises 13 residues. Per germline, CDR1 MGHDK and CDR2 SYGVNS.

The chain uses TRBV10-3 and TRBJ1-4, with TRBD1 as a possible D gene (5 bases). The V gene lost 10 bases and the J gene lost 8 bases, with 26 bases spanning the gap. Germline CDR1 ENHRY, CDR2 SYGVKD. The CDR3 spans 16 residues. The CDR3 loop reads CATRPSRDFGWEKLFF. The CDR3 DNA reads as TGTGCCACGCGCCCTTCCAGGGATTTCGGATGGGAAAAACTGTTTTTT.

This clone has just a few counts. The chain combines TRBV6-1 with TRBJ1-4; TRBD1 matches at 8 bases. Trimming at V came to 5 bases and at J to 8 bases, leaving 10 bases not matched to a gene. The V gene's germline CDR1 is MNHNS and CDR2 SASEGT. The CDR3 contains 15 residues. CDR3 in amino acids: CASSPRGTGREKLFF. The CDR3 DNA reads TGTGCCAGCAGTCCCCGGGGGACAGGCAGGGAAAAACTGTTTTTT.

The rearrangement links TRBV7-9 to TRBJ1-4; D not certain. CDR1 and CDR2 (germline): SEHNR, FQNEAQ (reference sequence). The CDR3 loop spans 18 amino acids. V lost 0 bases and J 4 bases, leaving 18 bases between the germline ends. CDR3: CASSLAKPPVVFNEKLFF. The CDR3 DNA reads as TGTGCCAGCAGCTTAGCAAAACCTCCAGTGGTCTTTAATGAAAAACTGTTTTTT.

V gene TRBV5-6 combines with J gene TRBJ2-3, with 7 nucleotides matching TRBD1. This CDR3 region has 15 residues. The J segment lost 2 bases and the V segment lost 3 bases, leaving 6 bases of the junction unmatched. Germline V gene data show CDR1 as SGHDT and CDR2 as YYEEEE. CDR3 sequence reads: CASSWGTAITDTQYF. In DNA, the CDR3 is TGTGCCAGCAGCTGGGGGACAGCTATCACAGATACGCAGTATTTT.

The chain uses TRBV28 and TRBJ2-2, with D possibly matching TRBD1 (5 bases). CDR1 MDHEN and CDR2 SYDVKM come from the germline V gene. This CDR3 is built from 17 residues. The V gene lost 7 bases and the J gene lost 3 bases, with 21 bases spanning the gap. Here the CDR3 DNA reads TGTGCCAGCACTCATCACCAGGGCAGGATATACACCGGGGAGCTGTTTTTT. Translation gives CASTHHQGRIYTGELFF.

The chain links TRBV7-8 to TRBJ1-2; tentatively, D is TRBD1 (5 bases). V was clipped by 0 bases and J by 0 bases, with 8 bases between them. The CDR3 length is 15 residues. Germline CDR1 is SGHVS and CDR2 is FQNEAQ. In nucleotides, the CDR3 is TGTGCCAGCAGCTTAGCGCCAGGGACTAACTATGGCTACACCTTC. This translates into CASSLAPGTNYGYTF.

V gene TRBV15 combines with J gene TRBJ2-3, with TRBD2 identical over 7 bases. V shed 1 base, J shed 6 bases, and the junction held 4 bases outside the gene matches. There are 14 residues in the CDR3. Germline V gives CDR1 LNHNV, CDR2 YYDKDF (reference sequence). This CDR3 reads CATSRGTRRDTQYF. In nucleotides, the CDR3 is TGTGCCACCAGCAGAGGGACTAGAAGGGATACGCAGTATTTT.

This clone showed up just a few times. J is TRBJ2-2 and V is TRBV30; 9 bases are shared with TRBD2. Unmatched junction bases numbered 11, after V lost 0 bases and J lost 12 bases. This CDR3 is 15 amino acids long. CDR1 and CDR2 from the germline V gene are GTSNPN and SVGIG (reference sequence). CDR3 nucleotide sequence: TGTGCCTGGAGTGTGGGACTAGCCGAGGGTACGCAGCTGTTTTTT. This sequence encodes CAWSVGLAEGTQLFF.

The chain has TRBV7-9 and TRBJ2-1; 7 bases line up with TRBD2. This CDR3 has 15 amino acids. V shed 0 bases, J shed 4 bases, and the junction held 3 bases outside the gene matches. Germline CDR1 and CDR2: SEHNR and FQNEAQ (reference sequence). The CDR3, as DNA: TGTGCCAGCAGCTTAGCGGGGGGGATTTACAATGAGCAGTTCTTC. This codes for CASSLAGGIYNEQFF.

V is TRBV14 and J is TRBJ1-1, with TRBD1 identical over 8 bases. The germline gives CDR1 SGHDN, CDR2 FVKESK. The junction had 1 base not matched to a gene; V was cut back by 1 base and J by 0 bases. The CDR3 has 15 amino acids. The CDR3: CASSQVGQVNTEAFF. CDR3 in DNA: TGTGCCAGCAGCCAAGTGGGACAGGTGAACACTGAAGCTTTCTTT.

The CDR3 coding sequence is TGCGCCAGCAGCTGGATACAGGGCTCCCTTTCACCCCTCCACTTT. Amino acids: CASSWIQGSLSPLHF. The V and J genes are TRBV5-1 and TRBJ1-6, with D tentatively TRBD1 (6 bases). V was pared by 3 bases and J by 9 bases, with 16 bases between. Germline CDR1 SGHRS, CDR2 YFSETQ. There are 15 residues in the CDR3. Based on the CDR3 plus reference TRBV5-1 and TRBJ1-6, the full variable domain is KAGVTQTPRYLIKTRGQQVTLSCSPISGHRSVSWYQQTPGQGLQFLFEYFSETQRNKGNFPGRFSGRQFSNSRSEMNVSTLELGDSALYLCASSWIQGSLSPLHFGNGTRLTVT.

This sequence joins TRBV7-9 and TRBJ2-3; D perhaps matches TRBD2 (6 bases). Germline CDR1 SEHNR, CDR2 FQNEAQ (reference sequence). V lost 5 bases and J 3 bases, leaving 9 bases between the germline ends. CDR3 length equals 13 residues. For the CDR3, the DNA is TGTGCCAGCAGCCGACTAGAGACAGATACGCAGTATTTT. Translated, it gives CASSRLETDTQYF.

In nucleotides, the CDR3 is TGTGCCAGCTCACCAAACGGTGATCAGCCCCAGCATTTT. Protein product: CASSPNGDQPQHF. The chain links TRBV18 to TRBJ1-5; D call uncertain. CDR1 is KGHSH, CDR2 LQKENI, per germline. V lost 2 bases and J 5 bases, leaving 7 bases between the germline ends. The CDR3 length is 13 residues.

The gene calls are TRBV5-1 and TRBJ1-2; TRBD1 matches 7 bases. The CDR3 is made up of 17 amino acids. CDR1 is SGHRS and CDR2 is YFSETQ in the germline V gene. V trimming: 3 bases; J trimming: 3 bases; junction bases outside the gene matches: 14. The CDR3, as DNA: TGCGCCAGCAGCTCTCAGACAGGGAGGTATCAAGACTATGGCTACACCTTC. This codes for CASSSQTGRYQDYGYTF.